A few counts support the clone carrying this T cell receptor beta chain. What it binds is unknown. Germline V gives CDR1 SGHRS, CDR2 YFSETQ. The length of the CDR3 is 14 residues. V was shortened by 3 bases and J by 4 bases, with 13 bases between the two germline ends. Via MiXCR, TCRdb re-called the 5' RACE reads, giving one row per CDR3 protein. The top ten hold around 0.99% of the sample, which has fewer than 400,000 distinct CDR3 sequences, under 15% seen once. These data belong to a study of CD8 T cells in ankylosing spondylitis. Overall study findings and caveats: It was reported that disease-linked clones were significantly enriched in matched ankylosing spondylitis synovial fluid. CD8+ cells made up the disease-linked clones, which were relatively rare in peripheral blood. Some of these motif variants have turned up before, in reports on reactive arthritis synovial fluid and blood.

This TCR was sampled from a male donor with ankylosing spondylitis or in good health (not recorded which). The sample comprised blood, either unsorted or a sorted T cell fraction (not recorded which). The rearrangement joins TRBV5-1 to TRBJ2-5; the D gene is possibly TRBD2 (5 bases). CDR3 residues: CASSWGPGLETQYF. CDR3 coding DNA: TGCGCCAGCAGCTGGGGTCCGGGGTTAGAGACCCAGTACTTC.